In its sample, the clone carrying this TCR beta chain was seen a few times. Its antigen is not known. The junction differs from germline at one of its ends, possibly a read error. A second about 7 to 12 cycle PCR used barcoded and J-beta primers. Every molecule of cDNA carried a tag from a template-switch adaptor with 12 random nucleotides. TCRdb reprocessed the 5' RACE reads via MiXCR and lists one record per CDR3 protein. The profile covers approximately 1.5 million distinct CDR3 sequences, with roughly 32% appearing a single time and about 11% taken by the ten largest. The entry originates in a study of blood T cells in healthy people across ages. Overall study results and limits: Since the PBMCs were unsorted, naive and antigen-experienced cells could not be conclusively compared.

Donors ranged from roughly 6 to 95 years old and were healthy Caucasians in Russia. Staff drew 8 to 10 milliliters of peripheral blood from each donor. Germline assignment: CDR1 SGHAT and CDR2 FQNNGV. The CDR3 contains 19 residues. The V gene is TRBV11-2, the J gene TRBJ2-1, with 15 bases identical to TRBD2. Source material: blood. The receptor was isolated from a woman in her twenties or thirties in good health. The CDR3 bases are TGTGCCAGCAGCTTAGACGGACTAGCGGGAGGGGGCTCCTACAATGAACAGTTCTTC. Translating it yields CASSLDGLAGGGSYNEQFF. Full variable domain (remainder filled in from reference TRBV11-2 and TRBJ2-1): EAGVAQSPRYKIIEKRQSVAFWCNPISGHATLYWYQQILGQGPKLLIQFQNNGVVDDSQLPKDRFSAERLKGVDSTLKIQPAKLEDSAVYLCASSLDGLAGGGSYNEQFFGPGTRLTVL.